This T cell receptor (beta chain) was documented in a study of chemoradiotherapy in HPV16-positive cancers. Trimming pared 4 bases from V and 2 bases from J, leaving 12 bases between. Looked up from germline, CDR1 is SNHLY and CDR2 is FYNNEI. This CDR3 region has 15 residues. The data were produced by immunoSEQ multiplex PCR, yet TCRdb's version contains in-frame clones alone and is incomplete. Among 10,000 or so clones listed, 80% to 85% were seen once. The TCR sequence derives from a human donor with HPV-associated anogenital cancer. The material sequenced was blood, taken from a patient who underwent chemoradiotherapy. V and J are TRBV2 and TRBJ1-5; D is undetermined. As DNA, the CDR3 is TGTGCCAGCAGTGCGTCTCGGACTGGCAATCAGCCCCAGCATTTT. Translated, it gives CASSASRTGNQPQHF.